A selection of T cell receptor beta chains follows, all from one sample in a study of PD-L1 blockade in urothelial cancer. This table comes from immunoSEQ multiplex PCR, and its TCRdb copy is limited to in-frame clones, with some not included. The data hold tens of thousands of clones, with about three quarters observed a single time. Sequenced here: PBMCs, sampled around atezolizumab (anti-PD-L1) treatment. The receptor source for this set is a man between 65 and 85 years old with urothelial cancer. CDR3s include the opening cysteine and the closing phenylalanine or tryptophan. The order of the fields is V gene, J gene, CDR3 protein.

>TRBV5-6|TRBJ1-4
CASSVKSGTANEKLFF
>TRBV2|TRBJ2-1
CASSLGQGGIHEQFF
>TRBV9|TRBJ2-1
CASSFSTSHPFNEQFF
>TRBV2|TRBJ1-2
CASSIAGEAYGYTF
>TRBV7-8|TRBJ2-7
CASSRRDRGFTYEQYF
>TRBV5-5|TRBJ2-7
CASRRPGQGTYEQYF
>TRBV18|TRBJ2-7
CASSPRQTSYEQYF
>TRBV4-3|TRBJ1-6
CASSQLAKIGQGGSVDSPLHF
>TRBV9|TRBJ2-1
CASSSRPAGNEQFF
>TRBV4-2|TRBJ2-3
CASSQVLGGSGTSTDTQYF
>TRBV5-4|TRBJ1-6
CASSLGTGRSPLHF
>TRBV5-1|TRBJ2-7
CASSLTDGIRHEQYF
>TRBV19|TRBJ2-2
CASSPRTQGGELFF
>TRBV5-1|TRBJ2-2
CASSWTGQGKTGELFF
>TRBV7-9|TRBJ2-1
CASSLGLAGGDEQFF
>TRBV18|TRBJ2-1
CASSPGSGFYNEQFF
>TRBV5-1|TRBJ2-7
CASRVVAGDSYEQYF
>TRBV5-8|TRBJ1-1
CASSRRTGLNTEAFF
>TRBV5-1|TRBJ2-7
CASSWGTGGYEQYF
>TRBV4-1|TRBJ2-5
CASSEVGGTQYF
>TRBV4-3|TRBJ2-7
CASSPSGNTYEQYF
>TRBV29-1|TRBJ2-2
CSPPDRGTGELFF
>TRBV9|TRBJ2-3
CASLPYCTDTQYF
>TRBV9|TRBJ2-1
CASSVGGGPYNEQFF
>TRBV7-9|TRBJ1-2
CASSLADRRVNYGYTF
>TRBV7-8|TRBJ2-3
CASSVDRGGTDTQYF
>TRBV10-3|TRBJ2-5
CATSTVEGAETQYF
>TRBV19|TRBJ1-2
CASSIDQALNYGYTF
>TRBV18|TRBJ1-1
CASSPLVLIPDTEAFF
>TRBV5-1|TRBJ2-3
CASSTGTDTQYF
>TRBV28|TRBJ1-1
CASSFSGGRTEAFF
>TRBV6-1|TRBJ2-1
CASSGVGEQFF
>TRBV11-3|TRBJ2-7
CASSPMAGTPYEQYF
>TRBV5-1|TRBJ2-5
CASSLGPIETQYF
>TRBV7-2|TRBJ2-5
CASRRDIRETQYF
>TRBV5-4|TRBJ2-2
CASSLASRGITGELFF
>TRBV30|TRBJ2-4
CAWSEVGRANIQYF
>TRBV5-6|TRBJ2-5
CASSLRFVAGVKETQYF
>TRBV12-1|TRBJ2-5
CASSSGLAGLQETQYF
>TRBV28|TRBJ1-5
CASHSQGFGNQPQHF
>TRBV18|TRBJ2-3
CASSPPGLAGRGDTQYF
>TRBV6-5|TRBJ2-7
CASSYSLAGPLYEQYF
>TRBV29-1|TRBJ1-1
CSGLGTGVTEAFF
>TRBV5-1|TRBJ1-4
CASGIGTGGPAKLFF
>TRBV19|TRBJ2-1
CAVRREGGNEQFF
>TRBV7-9|TRBJ2-1
CASRAGGSSYNEQFF
>TRBV4-2|TRBJ2-5
CASSQDPLAGGQETQYF
>TRBV7-8|TRBJ1-2
CASSGPGQAGYGYTF